This T cell receptor (beta chain) was retrieved from a study of neurological immune-mediated disorders (dated by TCRdb to about 2019). About the study as a whole: Using UMI-based sequencing, the study compared peripheral blood TCR-beta repertoires from patients with HTLV-I-associated myelopathy (HAM/TSP), patients with multiple sclerosis, and healthy controls. The roughly 110 TCR-beta libraries covered PBMC samples along with longitudinal samples, technical triplicates, and paired sorted CD4+ and CD8+ T-cell subsets. Each longitudinal HAM/TSP and healthy donor was sampled at 3 time-points spaced at roughly 3-40 month intervals. The cohort was made up of approximately 71 subjects, consisting of 15 or so HAM/TSP patients, roughly 35 multiple sclerosis patients and 20 healthy controls.

Results and caveats for the whole study, not just this receptor: No identical CDR3 amino acid sequences were shared among expanded clones across subjects, suggesting private TCR-beta repertoires in all groups. TCR clonal expansion was highest in HAM/TSP patients and lowest in MS patients, with MS patients falling below even healthy controls.

The time point label, as the study defines it: longitudinal time-point 1 (baseline). The healthy controls were volunteers from a blood bank in Maryland, USA. Unsorted PBMC libraries were generated from 2 million PBMCs stored in RNAlater at -80 °C until RNA extraction. Peripheral blood was subjected to Ficoll-Hypaque density gradient centrifugation to isolate PBMCs, which were then cryopreserved in liquid nitrogen. cDNA was synthesized by template-switch 5'RACE using a primer carrying a 10-nucleotide random unique molecular identifier by which each TCR transcript was tagged. Every sequencing run covered 15-18 subjects and yielded more than 160 million TCR-beta sequences. Total RNA was extracted with the RNeasy kit. The KAPA Real-time Library Amplification kit was used to amplify TCR-beta VDJ regions with primers for the TCR constant region and the 5'RACE anchor. Sample indexes and Illumina adaptors were added in a first PCR, after which library yield was increased in a second PCR. After Ampure bead purification, the TCR product of roughly 650 bp was size-selected on a 2% E-gel SizeSelection system. Before pooling, library quality was checked on a Bioanalyzer, concentration was measured with Qubit, and libraries were quantified with the Kapa Library Quantification kit. An Illumina HiSeq 2500 sequenced the libraries paired-end 2 x 150 bp. To increase sequence diversity, about 25-30% phiX was spiked into each library pool. Per the authors' processing: The quality-filtered reads were processed with the UMI-based MiGEC pipeline, whose error correction step removed more than 90% of the raw TCR sequences. VDJ genes were aligned to IMGT germline references, and each clonotype was defined by a unique CDR3 amino acid sequence together with V-J genes. Clonal expansion, Shannon diversity, and CDR3 relatedness (CalcPairwiseDistances, ClusterSamples) were evaluated with VDJtools, and phylogenetic trees were built with CLCbio workbench. Clones with at least 8 unique UMIs were defined as expanded, with this threshold being based on coefficient-of-variation modelling across technical triplicates. The public reads were reanalyzed by TCRdb: fastp trimming at Q25, MiXCR alignment, in-frame beta chains only. Under each unique CDR3 protein, matching rows form one entry showing the most common genes and DNA. The V and J calls reflect TCRdb's pipeline rather than the authors' work. The sample yields about 50,000 distinct CDR3 sequences; approximately 9.1% were counted once. About 1.6% of the sample belongs to the ten largest clones.

This clonotype was seen at least ten times. This clone's antigen is unknown. The junction does not match germline at one end; this may be a read error. The sequencing input was PBMCs. This TCR was recovered from a woman aged 40 to 49 in good health.

For the CDR3, the sequence is CASSLAGLAGGETQYF. The nucleotides are TGTGCTAGCAGCTTAGCTGGACTAGCGGGGGGAGAGACCCAGTACTTC. The chain joins TRBV7-7 to TRBJ2-5, and 14 junction bases match TRBD2. Taken from cysteine to phenylalanine, the CDR3 has 16 residues. Solely the CDR3 DNA is kept, with 48 bases framed from the first base. The germline V gene (reference sequence) gives CDR1 as SSHAT and CDR2 as FNYEAQ.